A selection of T cell receptor beta chains follows, all from one sample in a study of cytotoxic CD8 clonotypes in ibrutinib-treated CLL. Sequencing used immunoSEQ multiplex PCR; TCRdb keeps in-frame clones, though not all of them. The table has around 150,000 clones, more than 75% seen once; the top ten hold approximately 7.6%. The starting material was PBMCs, obtained after 36 months of ibrutinib treatment. These receptors all stem from a human donor with chronic lymphocytic leukemia. Each CDR3 is given with its conserved first and last residue. Fields, in order: clone size, J gene, D gene, V gene, CDR3 DNA, CDR3 protein. The D gene is left open where the match is weak. Clone size, where shown, is once, few, many, or a class for clones that have expanded.

size: NA; J: TRBJ2-3; D: NA; V: TRBV18; DNA: TGTGCCAGCTCTCTTCAAGCCGGCACAGATACGCAGTATTTT; CDR3: CASSLQAGTDTQYF
size: NA; J: TRBJ1-1; D: NA; V: TRBV29-1; DNA: TGCAGCGTTGTAAGGGGTTCAGGCTCTGAAGCTTTCTTT; CDR3: CSVVRGSGSEAFF
size: NA; J: TRBJ1-2; D: NA; V: TRBV5-4; DNA: TGTGCCAGCAGCCGGGAGCGTTTACACTATGGCTACACCTTC; CDR3: CASSRERLHYGYTF
size: NA; J: TRBJ2-7; D: TRBD2; V: TRBV29-1; DNA: TGCAGCGTCGTAGCGGGAGGCCCCTACGAGCAGTACTTC; CDR3: CSVVAGGPYEQYF
size: NA; J: TRBJ1-2; D: NA; V: TRBV6-1; DNA: TGTGCCAGCAGTCAAAACCTCGGCTATGGCTACACCTTC; CDR3: CASSQNLGYGYTF
size: many; J: TRBJ1-1; D: NA; V: TRBV6-5; DNA: TGTGCCAGCAGTTACTGGCAGCTTATGAACACTGAAGCTTTCTTT; CDR3: CASSYWQLMNTEAFF
size: NA; J: TRBJ2-7; D: NA; V: TRBV9; DNA: TGTGCCAGCAGCGTAGGGACTCTGGAATACTACGAGCAGTACTTC; CDR3: CASSVGTLEYYEQYF
size: NA; J: TRBJ1-2; D: NA; V: TRBV28; DNA: TGTGCCAGCAGGCTGCCGGGTCCGGGAGGTGGGCGAGGCTACACCTTC; CDR3: CASRLPGPGGGRGYTF
size: NA; J: TRBJ2-1; D: NA; V: TRBV6-5; DNA: TGTGCCAGCAGCTCCTCGCGGTACGGAGAGGGTGAGCAGTTCTTC; CDR3: CASSSSRYGEGEQFF
size: NA; J: TRBJ1-1; D: NA; V: TRBV15; DNA: TGTGCCACCAGCAGAGATCTGGGTGGCACTGAAGCTTTCTTT; CDR3: CATSRDLGGTEAFF
size: medium-sized; J: TRBJ1-2; D: NA; V: TRBV19; DNA: TGTGCCAGTAGCCAGGCAGTTTCCCGGGTTAGTGGCTACACCTTC; CDR3: CASSQAVSRVSGYTF
size: NA; J: TRBJ1-6; D: NA; V: TRBV5-1; DNA: TGCGCCAGCAATCAGGGACACAGCCAGGGTTCACCCCTCCACTTT; CDR3: CASNQGHSQGSPLHF
size: NA; J: TRBJ1-1; D: NA; V: TRBV27; DNA: TGTGCCAGCAGTAGAGAGGGAGGGCTCGGGGACACTGAAGCTTTCTTT; CDR3: CASSREGGLGDTEAFF
size: NA; J: TRBJ2-7; D: NA; V: TRBV2; DNA: TGTGCCAGCACCCAGGACAGCTTCTACGAGCAGTACTTC; CDR3: CASTQDSFYEQYF
size: NA; J: TRBJ1-3; D: NA; V: TRBV7-5; DNA: TGTGTCAGAAGCTTGCAGGGTATCTCTGGAAACACCATATATTTT; CDR3: CVRSLQGISGNTIYF
size: once; J: TRBJ1-2; D: NA; V: TRBV11-2; DNA: TGTGCCAGCAGAACAAAGGGGGGGCTGAACTATGGCTACACCTTC; CDR3: CASRTKGGLNYGYTF
size: few; J: TRBJ1-2; D: NA; V: TRBV5-1; DNA: TGCGCCAGCAGGCGGGACGGGATCTATGGCTACACCTTC; CDR3: CASRRDGIYGYTF
size: NA; J: TRBJ2-7; D: NA; V: TRBV19; DNA: TGTGCCAGTAGTAAGGGAGAATTCCAAAGGGGCAGAGACGGACCGAGCTCCTACGAGCAGTACTTC; CDR3: CASSKGEFQRGRDGPSSYEQYF
size: NA; J: TRBJ2-1; D: NA; V: TRBV6-4; DNA: TGTGCCAGCAGTGAGAAGGAGAGCGGCTACAATGAGCAGTTCTTC; CDR3: CASSEKESGYNEQFF
size: NA; J: TRBJ2-7; D: TRBD1; V: TRBV11-2; DNA: TGTGCCAGCAGCTTCATGTCCGGGACAGTCTACGAGCAGTACTTC; CDR3: CASSFMSGTVYEQYF
size: NA; J: TRBJ1-2; D: TRBD1; V: TRBV5-1; DNA: TGCGCCAGCAGCTTAGAAGACGGACAGGGGTACGGCTACACCTTC; CDR3: CASSLEDGQGYGYTF
size: NA; J: TRBJ2-1; D: TRBD2; V: TRBV9; DNA: TGTGCCAGCAGCGAGTCTAGCGGCTCCTACAATGAGCAGTTCTTC; CDR3: CASSESSGSYNEQFF
size: NA; J: TRBJ2-7; D: NA; V: TRBV4-1; DNA: TGCGCCAGCAGCCGAGGAAGGCGTGACGAGCAGTACTTC; CDR3: CASSRGRRDEQYF
size: medium-sized; J: TRBJ2-1; D: NA; V: TRBV5-1; DNA: TGCGCCAGCAAATGGGCCCGGGAGTTGTTCAATGAGCAGTTCTTC; CDR3: CASKWARELFNEQFF
size: once; J: TRBJ1-2; D: NA; V: TRBV9; DNA: TGTGCCAGCAGCGTAGTATCGACGGCGCGAGGAGATGGCTACACCTTC; CDR3: CASSVVSTARGDGYTF
size: NA; J: TRBJ2-7; D: TRBD2; V: TRBV6-5; DNA: TGTGCCAGCAGATCGGGAGGGGAACGCGAGCAGTACTTC; CDR3: CASRSGGEREQYF
size: NA; J: TRBJ2-7; D: NA; V: TRBV7-9; DNA: TGTGCCAGCAGCCCACACGCCTACGAGCAGTACTTC; CDR3: CASSPHAYEQYF
size: NA; J: TRBJ1-1; D: TRBD1; V: TRBV7-9; DNA: TGTGCCAGCAGCCTGGACAGGGGCGCTGAAGCTTTCTTT; CDR3: CASSLDRGAEAFF
size: NA; J: TRBJ1-2; D: NA; V: TRBV7-9; DNA: TGTGCCAGCAGCTTAGGTGGCCAGGAGGATGGCTACACCTTC; CDR3: CASSLGGQEDGYTF
size: NA; J: TRBJ2-3; D: NA; V: TRBV15; DNA: TGTGCCACCAGCAGAGACTTGGCGACAGATACGCAGTATTTT; CDR3: CATSRDLATDTQYF
size: NA; J: TRBJ2-3; D: NA; V: TRBV7-6; DNA: TGTGCCAGCAGCTTAGAGGCTAGCACAGATACGCAGTATTTT; CDR3: CASSLEASTDTQYF
size: NA; J: TRBJ1-1; D: NA; V: TRBV7-2; DNA: TGTGCCAGCAGCTTAAGGGACAAAGTAGGCACTGAAGCTTTCTTT; CDR3: CASSLRDKVGTEAFF
size: NA; J: TRBJ1-5; D: TRBD1; V: TRBV2; DNA: TGTGCCAGTACCGGGACAGGGACCTTTAGCAATCAGCCCCAGCATTTT; CDR3: CASTGTGTFSNQPQHF
size: NA; J: TRBJ2-7; D: NA; V: TRBV7-9; DNA: TGTGCCAGCAGCTTATTCGCTCACAGCTTCTACGAGCAGTACTTC; CDR3: CASSLFAHSFYEQYF
size: NA; J: TRBJ2-6; D: NA; V: TRBV6-5; DNA: TGTGCCAGCAGTTACGCTGGGGCCAACGTCCTGACTTTC; CDR3: CASSYAGANVLTF
size: NA; J: TRBJ1-2; D: NA; V: TRBV9; DNA: TGTGCCAGCAGCGTAGCTGTCAAAGGAAACTATGGCTACACCTTC; CDR3: CASSVAVKGNYGYTF
size: NA; J: TRBJ2-2; D: NA; V: TRBV30; DNA: TGTGCCCGCGGACGGGAGAACACCGGGGAGCTGTTTTTT; CDR3: CARGRENTGELFF
size: few; J: TRBJ1-5; D: NA; V: TRBV13; DNA: TGTGCCAGCAGCCTACGTCGTAATCAGCCCCAGCATTTT; CDR3: CASSLRRNQPQHF
size: NA; J: TRBJ2-1; D: NA; V: TRBV11-3; DNA: TGTGCCAGCAGCCCCCAGGGACATAATGAGCAGTTCTTC; CDR3: CASSPQGHNEQFF